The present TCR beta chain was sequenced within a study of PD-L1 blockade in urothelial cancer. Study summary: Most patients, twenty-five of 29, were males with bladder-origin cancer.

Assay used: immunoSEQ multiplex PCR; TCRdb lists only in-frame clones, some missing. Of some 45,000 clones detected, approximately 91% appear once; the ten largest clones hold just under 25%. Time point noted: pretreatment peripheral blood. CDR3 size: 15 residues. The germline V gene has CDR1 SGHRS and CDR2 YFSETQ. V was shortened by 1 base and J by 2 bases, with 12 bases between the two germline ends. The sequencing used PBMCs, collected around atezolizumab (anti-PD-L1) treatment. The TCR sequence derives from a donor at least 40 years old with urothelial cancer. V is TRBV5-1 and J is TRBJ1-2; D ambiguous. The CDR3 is CASSLSWATNYGYTF. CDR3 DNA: TGCGCCAGCAGCTTGTCGTGGGCAACCAACTATGGCTACACCTTC.